The text below deals with one TCR beta chain. The antigen remains undetermined. This sample was included in a study of cytomegalovirus exposure and HLA in healthy donors. Germline CDR1 MNHEY, CDR2 SMNVEV (reference sequence). Trimming stripped 3 bases from V and 4 bases from J, with 13 bases between. The CDR3 consists of 14 residues. Study results and caveats: Researchers reported that a few CMV-associated chains were confirmed in vitro as CMV antigen-specific.

Only in-frame clones appear in the TCRdb table, and some are missing; sequencing was by immunoSEQ multiplex PCR. The sample carries approximately 300,000 clones, 86% recorded once. This chain joins TRBV27 and TRBJ2-7, with D maybe TRBD2 (6 bases). This TCR came from a young woman in good health and CMV-seronegative. The sample was PBMCs. In DNA, the CDR3 is TGTGCCAGCAGTTTTGGGGCAGGGAGGTACGAGCAGTACTTC. Translation: CASSFGAGRYEQYF.